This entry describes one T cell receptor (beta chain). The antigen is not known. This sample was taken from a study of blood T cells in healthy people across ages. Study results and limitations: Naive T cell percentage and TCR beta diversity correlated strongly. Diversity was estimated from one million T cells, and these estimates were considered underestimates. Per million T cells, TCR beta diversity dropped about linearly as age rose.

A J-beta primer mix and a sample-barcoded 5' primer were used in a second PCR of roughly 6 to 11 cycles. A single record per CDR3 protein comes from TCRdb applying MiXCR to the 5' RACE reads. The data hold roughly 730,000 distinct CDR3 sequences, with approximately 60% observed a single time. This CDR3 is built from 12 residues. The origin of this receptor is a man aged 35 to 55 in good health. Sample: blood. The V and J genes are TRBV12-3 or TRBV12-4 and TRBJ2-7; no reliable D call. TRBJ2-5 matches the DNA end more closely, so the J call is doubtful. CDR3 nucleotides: TGTGCCAGCAGTTTTAGGGAAGGGACCCAGTACTTC. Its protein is CASSFREGTQYF.